Described below is a single T cell receptor beta chain sequence and its context. This sample is drawn from a study of blood T cell repertoires in COVID-19. Study context: Acute and convalescent COVID-19 samples came from the United States, Italy and Spain.

Authors' processing steps: By means of reference gene primer amplification, nucleated cell counts were estimated. The assay was immunoSEQ multiplex PCR, and TCRdb's table has in-frame clones only and misses some. Clone size and V and J calls were adopted from that table, with D and trimming inferred from the DNA. This table has fewer than 200,000 clones, approximately 80% appearing once. The V end lost 7 bases, the J end lost 6 bases, and 21 bases lay between the germline ends. Looked up from germline, CDR1 is SGHVS and CDR2 is FQNEAQ. The CDR3 contains 15 residues. The sample was peripheral blood. This TCR was recovered from a man in his 60s with acute or convalescent COVID-19. The chain couples TRBV7-8 to TRBJ1-2; no clear D gene. CDR3 coding DNA: TGTGCCAGCAACTCCCCGGGAAGATTTAAAGATGGCTACACCTTC. As protein: CASNSPGRFKDGYTF.